The 7 T cell receptor beta chains reported below all come from one sample, sequenced in a study of blood T cells in healthy people across ages. Primed by a sample-barcoded 5' primer and a J-beta primer mix, a second PCR proceeded for 7 to 11 cycles. TCRdb ran MiXCR on the 5' RACE reads and lists one entry per CDR3 protein. This sample has about 1.6 million distinct CDR3 sequences, with about 31% found just once. Sequenced sample: blood. Every receptor here comes from a woman aged 25 to 45 in good health.

This clonotype was seen a few times. This rearrangement joins TRBV20-1 to TRBJ2-7, with D perhaps being TRBD1 or TRBD2 (5 bases each). The CDR3 loop spans 15 amino acids. Germline V CDR1 and CDR2: DFQATT, SNEGSKA (reference sequence). The V end lost 5 bases, the J end lost 1 base, and 18 bases lay between the germline ends. CDR3 DNA sequence: TGCAGTGCTGTCAACTCCGGGACCCAATCCTACGAGCAGTACTTC. Amino acid sequence: CSAVNSGTQSYEQYF.

This clonotype was observed a handful of times. V usage is TRBV5-1 and J usage is TRBJ2-5; maybe TRBD1 (5 bases). V shed 2 bases and J shed 10 bases, with 15 bases lying between them. Germline CDR1 reads SGHRS; CDR2 reads YFSETQ. The CDR3 runs to 13 residues. The CDR3 is CASSFNGPRGQYF. CDR3 bases: TGCGCCAGCAGCTTCAACGGGCCAAGGGGCCAGTACTTC.

This clonotype has a handful of counts. The chain links TRBV28 to TRBJ1-2; D may be TRBD1 (5 bases). The CDR3 runs to 11 residues. The germline gives CDR1 MDHEN, CDR2 SYDVKM. Trimming shortened V by 8 bases and J by 7 bases, and 11 bases separated the two germline ends. CDR3 loop: CASVGVGGYTF. The CDR3 region has the DNA TGTGCCAGCGTAGGGGTGGGTGGCTACACCTTC.

On this clonotype: A junction boundary mismatches the germline segment, possibly from a read error. The CDR3 loop reads CSARETLGPLGYIF. CDR3 DNA sequence: TGCAGTGCTAGAGAGACTTTGGGACCCCTTGGCTACATCTTC. This chain uses TRBV20-1 with TRBJ1-2; TRBD1 might be the D (5 bases). Germline CDR1 and CDR2: DFQATT and SNEGSKA (reference sequence). The CDR3 extends over 14 amino acids.

This clonotype appeared a few times. The chain has TRBV9 and TRBJ2-1, with D possibly TRBD2 on 6 matching bases. Germline CDR1 SGDLS, CDR2 YYNGEE. V lost 0 bases, J lost 2 bases, and 12 bases lay in between. This CDR3 spans 16 amino acids. The CDR3 coding sequence is TGTGCCAGCAGCGTAGGCGGGGACCCCACCTACAATGAGCAGTTCTTC. As protein: CASSVGGDPTYNEQFF.

The rearrangement links TRBV2 to TRBJ1-5; possibly TRBD1 for D (5 bases). V gave up 6 bases and J gave up 1 base, with 10 bases separating them. This CDR3 comprises 14 residues. Germline loops: CDR1 SNHLY, CDR2 FYNNEI. The CDR3 DNA sequence: TGTGCCAGCAGGGGGGGGGTAAGCAATCAGCCCCAGCATTTT. Residues: CASRGGVSNQPQHF.

CDR3 coding DNA: TGTGCCAGCAGGGGACTAGCGTCCTACAATGAGCAGTTCTTC. Translated, it gives CASRGLASYNEQFF. The V and J genes are TRBV12-3 or TRBV12-4 and TRBJ2-1; TRBD2 aligns across 10 bases. Unmatched junction bases numbered 0, after V lost 6 bases and J lost 1 base. The CDR3 runs to 14 residues.